Below are 21 T cell receptor beta chains sequenced from a single sample in a study of blood T cells in healthy people across ages. A J-beta primer mix and a sample-barcoded 5' primer were used in a second PCR of roughly 7 to 12 cycles. TCRdb fed the 5' RACE reads into MiXCR, producing one record per CDR3 protein. The sample has roughly 860,000 distinct CDR3 sequences; approximately 65% are singletons. The material sequenced was blood. These receptors were collected from a man under 40 in good health.

Points on this clonotype: A read error may account for a junction end that differs from germline. This chain joins TRBV11-2 and TRBJ2-2, with TRBD2 identical over 9 bases. The CDR3 sequence is 16 residues long. The germline V gene has CDR1 SGHAT and CDR2 FQNNGV. DNA for the CDR3: TGTGCCAGCAGCTTAGATTTAGCGGGGGACACCGGGGAGTTGTTTTTT. It codes for CASSLDLAGDTGELFF.

The rearrangement joins TRBV10-3 to TRBJ2-3, with a weak D call TRBD1 (5 bases). Germline assignment: CDR1 ENHRY and CDR2 SYGVKD. This CDR3 is 16 amino acids long. V was cut by 0 bases and J by 0 bases, with 10 bases left in between. CDR3 nucleotides: TGTGCCATCAGTGAGTCGGTGACAGCGAGCACAGATACGCAGTATTTT. It specifies CAISESVTASTDTQYF.

The chain uses TRBV20-1 and TRBJ2-6; TRBD1 matches 8 bases. Germline CDR1 reads DFQATT; CDR2 reads SNEGSKA (reference sequence). The junction had 7 bases not matched to a gene; V was cut back by 3 bases and J by 3 bases. This CDR3 spans 16 amino acids. CDR3 sequence: CSARSTGESGANVLTF. DNA of the CDR3: TGCAGTGCTAGGTCGACAGGGGAAAGTGGGGCCAACGTCCTGACTTTC.

The gene calls are TRBV20-1 and TRBJ1-5; tentatively, D is TRBD1 (6 bases). V was shortened by 1 base and J by 4 bases, with 8 bases between the two germline ends. The CDR3 is 13 amino acids. CDR1 is DFQATT, CDR2 SNEGSKA, per germline (reference sequence). The CDR3 spells CSARGGQNQPQHF. The CDR3 coding sequence is TGCAGTGCTAGAGGGGGGCAGAATCAGCCCCAGCATTTT.

The chain employs TRBV5-5 and TRBJ2-1; TRBD2 might be the D (5 bases). Trimming took 4 bases from V and 4 from J, leaving 18 bases between them. Germline V lookup: CDR1 SGHKS, CDR2 YYEKEE (reference sequence). The CDR3 sequence is 16 residues long. CDR3 sequence: CASSVARSGPYNEQFF. The CDR3 region has the DNA TGTGCCAGCAGCGTAGCGAGAAGCGGCCCTTACAATGAGCAGTTCTTC. Complete variable domain (other parts from reference TRBV5-5 and TRBJ2-1): DAGVTQSPTHLIKTRGQQVTLRCSPISGHKSVSWYQQVLGQGPQFIFQYYEKEERGRGNFPDRFSARQFPNYSSELNVNALLLGDSALYLCASSVARSGPYNEQFFGPGTRLTVL.

V is TRBV20-1 and J is TRBJ2-5; the D is unclear. CDR3 length equals 10 residues. Germline values: CDR1 DFQATT, CDR2 SNEGSKA (reference sequence). The germline V and J ends were trimmed by 3 bases and 6 bases, with 5 bases remaining between them. CDR3 loop: CSASLQTQYF. In nucleotides, the CDR3 is TGCAGTGCTAGCTTGCAGACCCAGTACTTC.

The rearrangement joins TRBV12-3 or TRBV12-4 to TRBJ1-1, with D possibly TRBD1 on 5 matching bases. The CDR3 consists of 14 residues. Trimming removed 5 bases at V and 5 bases at J, with 15 bases between. Here the CDR3 reads CASSPRGGETEAFF. DNA of the CDR3: TGTGCCAGCAGTCCCCGGGGAGGGGAGACTGAAGCTTTCTTT.

This chain links TRBV27 with TRBJ2-1; no reliable D call. The CDR3 spans 15 residues. Trimming removed 4 bases at V and 0 bases at J, with 10 bases between. The germline CDR1 and CDR2 sequences are MNHEY and SMNVEV (reference sequence). CDR3 residues: CASSWLGFSYNEQFF. Here the CDR3 DNA reads TGTGCCAGCAGTTGGTTAGGGTTCTCCTACAATGAGCAGTTCTTC.

The V call is TRBV9, the J call TRBJ2-1, with D possibly matching TRBD2 (6 bases). Germline CDR1 SGDLS, CDR2 YYNGEE. This CDR3 has 14 residues. Trimming shortened V by 8 bases and J by 4 bases, and 16 bases separated the two germline ends. The DNA of the CDR3 is TGTGCCAGTGCCGCCGGGACTCTTTACAATGAGCAGTTCTTC. This codes for CASAAGTLYNEQFF.

The rearrangement uses TRBV7-2 and TRBJ2-3; 12 bases fit TRBD1. J was trimmed by 5 bases and V by 1 base; bases with no gene match: 16. CDR1 and CDR2 from the germline V gene are SGHTA and FQGNSA. The CDR3 runs to 20 residues. The CDR3 protein is CASSLVAGTGGRGVVDTQYF. For the CDR3, the DNA is TGTGCCAGCAGCTTAGTAGCCGGGACAGGGGGCAGGGGGGTTGTAGATACGCAGTATTTT.

A few counts support this clonotype. Possible read error: a much larger clone is one base away. This sequence joins TRBV7-2 and TRBJ2-3, with D perhaps TRBD2 (5 bases). CDR3 length: 13 amino acids. Germline loops: CDR1 SGHTA, CDR2 FQGNSA. The chain's CDR3 is CASSVARTPTQYF. CDR3 nucleotides: TGTGCCAGCAGCGTAGCGAGGACCCCGACGCAGTATTTT.

The rearrangement joins TRBV12-3 or TRBV12-4 to TRBJ2-1; D is unresolved. Trimming cost V 3 bases and J 6 bases, with 15 bases left between them. The CDR3 is 15 residues long. Written as DNA, the CDR3 is TGTGCCAGCAGTTTTAACGCGCCCCGAGGCAATGAGCAGTTCTTC. Translation gives CASSFNAPRGNEQFF.

The chain carries TRBV5-1 and TRBJ1-1, with no clear D. Germline V gene lookup returns CDR1 SGHRS and CDR2 YFSETQ. CDR3 length: 15 residues. V was clipped by 0 bases and J by 0 bases, with 9 bases between them. CDR3 in amino acids: CASSLGFGVNTEAFF. CDR3 nucleotides: TGCGCCAGCAGCTTGGGCTTTGGGGTGAACACTGAAGCTTTCTTT.

Note on this clonotype: A read error may explain this, as a much larger clone is one base away. The chain employs TRBV4-2 and TRBJ1-6, with D perhaps TRBD1 (6 bases). The CDR3 covers 19 residues. CDR1 is LGHNA and CDR2 is YNFKEQ in the germline V gene. The CDR3 nucleotides read TGTGCCAGCAGCCAAGATCCCGGACAGTTAGACCCCTATAATCCACCCCTCCACTTT. Residues: CASSQDPGQLDPYNPPLHF.

The chain couples TRBV3-1 to TRBJ2-1; 8 nucleotides agree with TRBD2. J gave up 9 bases and V 1 base, and 11 bases lay outside the gene matches. Germline assignment: CDR1 LGHDT and CDR2 YNNKEL (reference sequence). The CDR3 is 16 amino acids. The CDR3, as DNA: TGTGCCAGCAGCCAAGTAACACTAGCGGCAGGTGGTGAGCAGTTCTTC. Amino acid sequence: CASSQVTLAAGGEQFF.

This clonotype showed up just a few times. The chain carries TRBV5-6 and TRBJ1-6; 7 bases fit TRBD1. There are 16 residues in the CDR3. Germline V gene data show CDR1 as SGHDT and CDR2 as YYEEEE. V gave up 0 bases and J gave up 4 bases; unmatched junction bases: 4. CDR3: CASSLEDRRYNSPLHF. The CDR3 DNA reads TGTGCCAGCAGCTTGGAGGACAGGAGATATAATTCACCCCTCCACTTT. Complete variable domain (other parts from reference TRBV5-6 and TRBJ1-6): DAGVTQSPTHLIKTRGQQVTLRCSPKSGHDTVSWYQQALGQGPQFIFQYYEEEERQRGNFPDRFSGHQFPNYSSELNVNALLLGDSALYLCASSLEDRRYNSPLHFGNGTRLTVT.

This clonotype came up once. This rearrangement joins TRBV5-4 to TRBJ2-5; the D gene is possibly TRBD2 (6 bases). V lost 4 bases, J lost 0 bases, and 10 bases lay in between. CDR3 length equals 14 residues. Germline V lookup: CDR1 SGHNT, CDR2 YYREEE (reference sequence). The CDR3 is CASSRAGNQETQYF. In DNA form, the CDR3 reads TGTGCCAGCAGCAGGGCGGGGAACCAAGAGACCCAGTACTTC.

V and J are TRBV12-3 or TRBV12-4 and TRBJ2-5; TRBD2 aligns across 11 bases. The CDR3 runs 15 residues. The J segment lost 3 bases and the V segment lost 6 bases, leaving 6 bases of the junction unmatched. The chain's CDR3 is CASSYLGLAEETQYF. For the CDR3, the DNA is TGTGCCAGCAGCTACCTGGGACTAGCGGAAGAGACCCAGTACTTC.

The chain employs TRBV20-1 and TRBJ2-7; D is possibly TRBD2 (5 bases). V lost 4 bases and J lost 0, with 13 bases in between. CDR3 length: 14 residues. Germline V gene lookup returns CDR1 DFQATT and CDR2 SNEGSKA (reference sequence). For the CDR3, the DNA is TGCAGTGCTATCGGACGGAGGAGCTCCTACGAGCAGTACTTC. The encoded protein is CSAIGRRSSYEQYF.

This clonotype was counted a few times. The chain is built from TRBV9 and TRBJ2-4; D is possibly TRBD1 (6 bases). V lost 0 bases and J 8 bases, leaving 15 bases between the germline ends. The CDR3 extends over 15 amino acids. Germline V gene lookup returns CDR1 SGDLS and CDR2 YYNGEE. In DNA, the CDR3 is TGTGCCAGCAGCGTAGCTCAAGGCAGGGGCCACATTCAGTACTTC. It translates to CASSVAQGRGHIQYF.

This clonotype was seen once. The CDR3 loop reads CASSPFQLYGYTF. The CDR3 DNA reads as TGTGCCAGCAGCCCCTTCCAACTCTATGGCTACACCTTC. The J gene is TRBJ1-2, the V gene TRBV12-3 or TRBV12-4; D gene ambiguous. CDR3 length equals 13 residues. The V end was cut by 6 bases, the J end by 4 bases, with 12 bases between.